This T cell receptor (beta chain) is from a study of CD8+ T cells in alopecia areata. Points from the study as a whole: Clonality was higher in lesional than normal scalp, especially in alopecia totalis/universalis.

The CDR3 is 12 residues long. Trimming stripped 3 bases from V and 7 bases from J, with 9 bases between. Per germline, CDR1 MGHRA and CDR2 YSYEKL. As to this clone: Its antigen is unidentified.

It was cDNA, reverse transcribed from extracted RNA, that served as the sequencing template. Sequenced by immunoSEQ multiplex PCR; TCRdb stores in-frame clones only, minus some. The sample records about 110,000 clones, under 65% being singletons. The chain is built from TRBV4-1 and TRBJ2-5, with D possibly TRBD2 on 5 matching bases. Input material: NKG2D-low CD8+ T cells sorted from blood. The receptor was derived from a human donor with alopecia areata. The CDR3 DNA sequence: TGCGCCAGCAGCCACGGACTGGGGACCCAGTACTTC. Translated, it gives CASSHGLGTQYF.